Below, 23 T cell receptor beta chains from the same sample are listed, as sequenced in a study of blood T cell repertoires in COVID-19. Measured with immunoSEQ multiplex PCR; TCRdb has only the in-frame clones, and not every one. This sample carries approximately 250,000 clones, 84% of them seen once, and the ten largest clones take 8% to 9.5%. Sample: peripheral blood. These receptors all stem from a human donor in a cohort sampled during active COVID-19.

The CDR3 loop is CASSTGLAGSTGELFF. DNA for the CDR3: TGTGCCAGCAGTACGGGACTAGCGGGCAGCACCGGGGAGCTGTTTTTT. The chain has TRBV6-2 or TRBV6-3 and TRBJ2-2; 12 positions agree with TRBD2. With V trimmed by 5 bases and J by 4 bases, 5 bases remained unmatched. Germline V gene lookup returns CDR1 MNHEY and CDR2 SVGEGT. This CDR3 has 16 amino acids.

The V and J genes are TRBV21-1 and TRBJ2-1; TRBD2 is the table's D call and was not checked against the DNA. TRBV21-1 corresponds to a pseudogene. CDR3 length: 15 residues. CDR3 in DNA: TGTGCCAGCAGCAAAGGTTGTCCGGCCTACAATGAGCAGTTCTTC. Protein product: CASSKGCPAYNEQFF.

V gene TRBV18 combines with J gene TRBJ2-1; the D gene is possibly TRBD2 (6 bases). The CDR3 has 16 amino acids. V dropped 1 base and J dropped 8 bases, with 18 bases sitting between them. The germline V gene has CDR1 KGHSH and CDR2 LQKENI. For the CDR3, the DNA is TGTGCCAGCTCACCACAGTCGACTAGAGGGGCCTATGAGCAGTTCTTC. As protein: CASSPQSTRGAYEQFF.

This clone was counted at least ten times. The V call is TRBV28, the J call TRBJ1-4; 7 positions agree with TRBD1. Unmatched junction bases numbered 10, after V lost 4 bases and J lost 8 bases. The CDR3 runs 15 residues. Per the germline V gene, CDR1 is MDHEN and CDR2 is SYDVKM. CDR3 protein: CASSSSRGGVEKLFF. CDR3 coding DNA: TGTGCCAGCAGTTCCTCCAGAGGGGGCGTCGAAAAACTGTTTTTT.

As to this clone: Other DNA sequences in the sample encode the same CDR3. J is TRBJ1-2 and V is TRBV5-4; D is unclear. The CDR3 contains 12 residues. CDR1 is SGHNT, CDR2 YYREEE, per germline (reference sequence). The V end was cut by 0 bases, the J end by 4 bases, with 4 bases between. This chain's CDR3 is CASSLDSYGYTF. The CDR3 DNA reads TGTGCCAGCAGCTTGGACAGCTATGGCTACACCTTC.

The chain couples TRBV3-1 (or the pseudogene TRBV3-2) to TRBJ2-7; 8 bases are a match to TRBD1. The CDR3 covers 15 residues. Unmatched junction bases numbered 8, after V lost 3 bases and J lost 4 bases. Germline V gene lookup returns CDR1 LGHDT and CDR2 YNNKEL (reference sequence). The CDR3 sequence is CASSQATGTGYEQYF. The CDR3 nucleotides are TGTGCCAGCAGCCAGGCCACCGGGACAGGATACGAGCAGTACTTC.

Note on this clone: Other DNA sequences within the sample encode an identical CDR3. The genes are TRBV11-2 and TRBJ2-1, with 14 bases matching TRBD2. V trimming: 1 base; J trimming: 7 bases; junction bases outside the gene matches: 3. The germline V gene encodes CDR1 SGHAT and CDR2 FQNNGV. The CDR3 spans 16 residues. CDR3 loop: CASSLGLAGGYNEQFF. In DNA form, the CDR3 reads TGTGCCAGCAGCTTAGGACTAGCGGGGGGGTATAATGAGCAGTTCTTC. The whole variable domain, filled in from reference TRBV11-2 and TRBJ2-1, reads EAGVAQSPRYKIIEKRQSVAFWCNPISGHATLYWYQQILGQGPKLLIQFQNNGVVDDSQLPKDRFSAERLKGVDSTLKIQPAKLEDSAVYLCASSLGLAGGYNEQFFGPGTRLTVL.

This sequence joins TRBV4-3 and TRBJ2-7; D perhaps matches TRBD1 (5 bases). CDR1 and CDR2 from the germline V gene are LGHNA and YSLEER. The ends were cut back, 0 bases at V and 5 bases at J, with 14 bases in the middle. The CDR3 is made up of 15 amino acids. CDR3 protein: CASSQDQAGWDEQYF. The CDR3 DNA follows: TGCGCCAGCAGCCAAGATCAGGCAGGGTGGGACGAGCAGTACTTC.

This sequence joins TRBV28 and TRBJ1-2, with 7 nucleotides matching TRBD1. The CDR3 is 14 amino acids. Germline values: CDR1 MDHEN, CDR2 SYDVKM. V shed 3 bases and J 4 bases; nucleotides not matched to a gene: 5. This CDR3 is CASSFQGGAYGYTF. CDR3 coding DNA: TGTGCCAGCAGTTTCCAAGGGGGCGCCTATGGCTACACCTTC.

This clone was seen a handful of times. The chain links TRBV4-2 to TRBJ1-2; 8 bases are shared with TRBD1. The CDR3 consists of 13 residues. V trimming: 3 bases; J trimming: 10 bases; junction bases outside the gene matches: 7. In germline, CDR1 is LGHNA, CDR2 YNFKEQ. The CDR3 protein is CASSQARQGTYTF. The DNA of the CDR3 is TGTGCCAGCAGCCAGGCCCGACAGGGGACCTACACCTTC.

The gene calls are TRBV7-2 and TRBJ2-3, with 7 nucleotides matching TRBD2. Germline CDR1 reads SGHTA; CDR2 reads FQGNSA. This CDR3 spans 14 amino acids. J lost 8 bases, V lost 1 base, and 6 bases had no gene match. Written as DNA, the CDR3 is TGTGCCAGCAGCTTAGAGGCGGGCGGGGGTACGCAGTATTTT. Translated, it gives CASSLEAGGGTQYF.

This sequence joins TRBV5-1 and TRBJ1-4, with D unclear. Trimming pared 1 base from V and 3 bases from J, leaving 10 bases between. This CDR3 contains 15 residues. Germline V gives CDR1 SGHRS, CDR2 YFSETQ. CDR3 nucleotide sequence: TGCGCCAGCAGCTTGACGGTCCTCCCTAATGAAAAACTGTTTTTT. Encoded protein: CASSLTVLPNEKLFF.

The rearrangement uses TRBV5-4 and TRBJ1-2, with TRBD1 matching 9 bases. V trimming: 6 bases; J trimming: 8 bases; junction bases outside the gene matches: 5. Germline CDR1 reads SGHNT; CDR2 reads YYREEE (reference sequence). The CDR3 extends over 12 amino acids. The CDR3 nucleotides read TGTGCCAGCACCGGGACAGGGTTCGGCTACACCTTC. Translating it yields CASTGTGFGYTF.

The genes are TRBV18 and TRBJ2-7; D not resolved. The V end lost 0 bases, the J end lost 1 base, and 19 bases lay between the germline ends. Per the germline V gene, CDR1 is KGHSH and CDR2 is LQKENI. The CDR3 is made up of 18 amino acids. The CDR3 DNA follows: TGTGCCAGCTCACCACCTATAACAGTTACAATGGATTCCTACGAGCAGTACTTC. This sequence encodes CASSPPITVTMDSYEQYF.

This clone was observed a single time. The chain couples TRBV12-3 or TRBV12-4 to TRBJ2-3; D unclear. Trimming removed 0 bases at V and 6 bases at J, with 4 bases between. This CDR3 is built from 12 residues. The CDR3: CASSLAPDTQYF. CDR3 sequence (DNA): TGTGCCAGCAGTTTAGCCCCTGATACGCAGTATTTT.

The V and J genes are TRBV11-2 and TRBJ2-1, with D maybe TRBD2 (5 bases). CDR3 length: 12 residues. Germline CDR1 reads SGHAT; CDR2 reads FQNNGV. V shed 6 bases and J shed 4 bases, with 7 bases lying between them. This CDR3 is CASSQRYNEQFF. CDR3 DNA sequence: TGTGCCAGCAGTCAGCGGTACAATGAGCAGTTCTTC.

The rearrangement links TRBV5-1 to TRBJ2-1, with 8 bases lining up with TRBD1. V gave up 5 bases and J gave up 3 bases; unmatched junction bases: 10. Germline V CDR1 and CDR2: SGHRS, YFSETQ. The CDR3 consists of 16 residues. The CDR3 DNA reads as TGCGCCAGCAGTATTGTGGGACAGGAGATCTACAATGAGCAGTTCTTC. This encodes CASSIVGQEIYNEQFF.

This sequence joins TRBV5-1 and TRBJ2-3; TRBD2 is a possible D gene (6 bases). The CDR3 contains 14 residues. V was cut by 0 bases and J by 2 bases, with 7 bases left in between. Per the germline V gene, CDR1 is SGHRS and CDR2 is YFSETQ. CDR3 bases: TGCGCCAGCAGCTTGGGACTAGACACAGATACGCAGTATTTT. Its translation: CASSLGLDTDTQYF.

The rearrangement joins TRBV7-9 to TRBJ1-1; no clear D gene. The V gene lost 2 bases and the J gene lost 0 bases, with 19 bases spanning the gap. The germline V gene has CDR1 SEHNR and CDR2 FQNEAQ (reference sequence). The CDR3 extends over 18 amino acids. CDR3 region: CASSLIQGLGVMNTEAFF. The CDR3 DNA is TGTGCCAGCAGCTTAATCCAAGGCTTAGGAGTCATGAACACTGAAGCTTTCTTT.

The CDR3 sequence is CASAPGTGGPDTQYF. DNA of the CDR3: TGCGCCAGCGCACCTGGGACGGGAGGGCCAGATACGCAGTATTTT. The V and J genes are TRBV5-1 and TRBJ2-3; 8 bases align to TRBD2. This CDR3 contains 15 residues. The J segment lost 4 bases and the V segment lost 7 bases, leaving 11 bases of the junction unmatched. Looked up from germline, CDR1 is SGHRS and CDR2 is YFSETQ.

The chain combines TRBV10-1 with TRBJ1-2; 10 positions match TRBD1. The CDR3 length is 15 residues. The germline CDR1 and CDR2 sequences are WNHNN and SYGVQD (reference sequence). Trimming took 5 bases from V and 3 from J; bases not matched to a gene: 6. CDR3 amino acids: CASSQDRGRHYGYTF. The CDR3 DNA is TGCGCCAGCAGTCAAGACAGGGGGCGCCACTATGGCTACACCTTC.

The chain couples TRBV9 to TRBJ1-1, with D hard to call. There are 14 residues in the CDR3. CDR1 SGDLS and CDR2 YYNGEE come from the germline V gene. Deletions cut 0 bases from V and 1 base from J, with 7 bases between. The CDR3 DNA sequence: TGTGCCAGCAGCGTAGTGGCGGAGAACACTGAAGCTTTCTTT. This sequence encodes CASSVVAENTEAFF.

This rearrangement joins TRBV7-2 to TRBJ1-1; D remains ambiguous. CDR1 and CDR2 from the germline V gene are SGHTA and FQGNSA. The V gene lost 1 base and the J gene lost 7 bases, with 7 bases spanning the gap. CDR3 length: 12 amino acids. The CDR3, as DNA: TGTGCCAGCAGCTTAGTTCCCGGTGAAGCTTTCTTT. This translates into CASSLVPGEAFF.